This TCR beta chain was obtained from a study of T cell repertoires in cytomegalovirus infection. TCRdb used MiXCR to reprocess the reads, holding one entry per CDR3 protein. The sample has 450,000 to 650,000 distinct CDR3 sequences, approximately 25% seen once. Whole-study results and caveats: Identification of carriers of CMV plus the relevant HLA was achieved through cumulative public TCR beta family frequency.

Comment on this clonotype: Its antigen is not known.

Germline CDR1 reads MNHEY; CDR2 reads SVGAGI. V lost 5 bases and J 4 bases, leaving 14 bases between the germline ends. The length of the CDR3 is 14 residues. Sequenced sample: PBMCs. The sequence was obtained from a human donor in good health (CMV status not recorded). Some clones in this sample may be carry-over from other donors' samples. The J gene is TRBJ1-2, the V gene TRBV6-5; D remains unclear. The CDR3 region has the DNA TGTGCCAGCAGTCCCAAACAGCTTTTCTATGGCTACACCTTC. Translation gives CASSPKQLFYGYTF.